The TCR beta chain under discussion was sequenced for a study of cytomegalovirus exposure and HLA in healthy donors. PCR involved 60 Vbeta and 13 Jbeta primers. The method was immunoSEQ multiplex PCR; TCRdb's version includes in-frame clones alone and lacks a portion of them. The sample contains around 130,000 clones, about 80% of which appear only once. This CDR3 contains 16 residues. Per germline, CDR1 MGHRA and CDR2 YSYEKL. V gave up 0 bases and J gave up 4 bases, with 12 bases separating them. In its sample, this clone was seen a few times. The clonotype was recovered from a young man in good health and CMV-seronegative. The sample taken for sequencing was PBMCs. This rearrangement joins TRBV4-1 to TRBJ2-2; no definite D call. CDR3 sequence (DNA): TGCGCCAGCAGCCAAGATCTAGGAGTAATCACCGGGGAGCTGTTTTTT. Translated: CASSQDLGVITGELFF.